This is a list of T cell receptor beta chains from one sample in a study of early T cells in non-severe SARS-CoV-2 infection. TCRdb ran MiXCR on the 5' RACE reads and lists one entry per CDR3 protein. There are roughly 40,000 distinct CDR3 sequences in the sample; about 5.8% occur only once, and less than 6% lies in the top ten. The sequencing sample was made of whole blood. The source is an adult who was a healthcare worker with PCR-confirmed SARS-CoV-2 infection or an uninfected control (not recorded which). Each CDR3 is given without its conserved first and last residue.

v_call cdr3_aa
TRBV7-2 ASSLTMKETQY
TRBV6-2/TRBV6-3 ASSRTRVEQY
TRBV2 ASRRNMNTEAF
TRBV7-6 ASSLAGAGEQF
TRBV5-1 ASGIAGGGTDTQY
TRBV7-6 ASSLMGLAGGEQF
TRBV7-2 ASSSTGVGSNQPQH
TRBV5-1 ASSVDGNSGNTIY
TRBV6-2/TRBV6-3 ASGASGLGNEQF
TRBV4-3 ASSQVAGAKNIQY
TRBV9 ASSPGGSGYTDTQY
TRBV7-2 ASSFRAGAGYNEQF
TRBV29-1 SVLSGGPVTGELF
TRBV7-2 ASSLAWGNEQF
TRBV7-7 ASSLVGGREQY
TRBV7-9 ASSFRTSGPDTQY
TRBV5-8 ASSLVVRLSSPLH
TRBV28 ASRRLDGQY
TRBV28 ASSLLTGEDGYT
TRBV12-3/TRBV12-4 ASTRAEIKDNEQF
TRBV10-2 ASGRGGVDYEQY
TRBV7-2 ASSLVKLGSPAAF
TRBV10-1 ASSGADTQY
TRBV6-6 ASMGQRAGGYNEQF
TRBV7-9 ASSPLTFRITDTQY
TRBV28 ASKGRHEETQY
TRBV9 ASSVAGTSGLSYNEQF
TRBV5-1 ASSVRTTNTGELF
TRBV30 AWSVQWDARWHEQY
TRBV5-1 ASSRNPTGQLNTEAF
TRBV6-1 ASRDYGTGDEKLF
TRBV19 ATSAGLGSYEQY
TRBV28 ASSLVVPGQQY
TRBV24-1 ATSRGPTDTQY
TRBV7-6 ASSLGGVPGNTIY
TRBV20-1 SASFTSTGLETQY
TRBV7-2 ASSSSAGGTQY
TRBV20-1 SARPSSGGLAEAF
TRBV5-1 ASSLLGEGSYEQY
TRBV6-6 ASSYNLDLYEQY
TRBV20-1 SARGRGTGANVLT
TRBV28 ASRQGSGETQY
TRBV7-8 ASSIDSGKFNEQF
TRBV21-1 ASSSGPPAEKLF
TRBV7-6 ASSPLAGRSSSYNEQF
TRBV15 ATSRGLAGELF
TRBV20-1 SARPGLLPHEQF
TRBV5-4 ASSLSTGNTEAF
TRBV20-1 SAGLGTGLWEAF
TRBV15 ATSDVREATNEKLF
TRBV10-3 AISESRAQADTQY
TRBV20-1 SARGLPSTGELF
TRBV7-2 ASSQRRTADTQY
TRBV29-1 SVGGDGGANVLT
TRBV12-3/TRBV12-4 ASSFQDSVYEQY
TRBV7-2 ASSAKTETDAF
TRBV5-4 ASSLDAGELHTQY
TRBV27 ASSYTINTGELF
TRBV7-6 ASSPRGENTQY